This TCR beta chain derives from a study of T-cell memory formation after mild COVID-19. Constant-segment primers and 5'RACE yielded cDNA libraries for TCR alpha and TCR beta, each carrying sample barcodes and UMIs. TCRdb reanalysed the 5' RACE reads using MiXCR and keeps one entry per CDR3 protein. In the table there are approximately 190,000 distinct CDR3 sequences, around 19% of which are singletons. This clonotype has a handful of counts. Its specificity is unknown. Findings and limits, study-wide: Pre-infection memory carried some responding clones, suggesting that cross-reactive memory joined. The CD4+ clones that contracted clustered mainly within CM and EM, and the CD8+ clones concentrated in EMRA.

This receptor was identified in an adult woman who had mild COVID-19 (a few samples of this study predate the infection). Cell type and time point are not known. The sequenced material came from PBMCs or a T cell subset sorted from them (not recorded which).

CDR3 in amino acids: CASRRGTVSGNTIYF. In DNA, the CDR3 is TGTGCCAGCAGACGCGGGACAGTCTCTGGAAACACCATATATTTT. V is TRBV5-6 and J is TRBJ1-3, with 7 bases that match TRBD1. J gave up 0 bases and V 5 bases, and 5 bases lay outside the gene matches. Germline values: CDR1 SGHDT, CDR2 YYEEEE. The CDR3 contains 15 residues.